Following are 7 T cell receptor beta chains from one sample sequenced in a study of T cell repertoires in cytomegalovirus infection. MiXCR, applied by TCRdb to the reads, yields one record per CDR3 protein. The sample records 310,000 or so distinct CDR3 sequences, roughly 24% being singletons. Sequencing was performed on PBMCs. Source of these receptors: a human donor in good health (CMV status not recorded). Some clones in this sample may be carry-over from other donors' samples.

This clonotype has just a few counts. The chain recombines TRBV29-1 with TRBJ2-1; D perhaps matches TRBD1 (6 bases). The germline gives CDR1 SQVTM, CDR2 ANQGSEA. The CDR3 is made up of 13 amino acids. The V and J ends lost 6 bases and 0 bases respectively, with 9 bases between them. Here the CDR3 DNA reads TGCAGCGTCCGGGACACCTCCTACAATGAGCAGTTCTTC. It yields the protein CSVRDTSYNEQFF.

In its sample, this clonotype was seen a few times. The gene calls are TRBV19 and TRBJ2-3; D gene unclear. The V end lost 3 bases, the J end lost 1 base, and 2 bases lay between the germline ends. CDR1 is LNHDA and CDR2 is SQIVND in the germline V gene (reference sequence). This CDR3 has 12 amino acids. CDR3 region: CASSMGTDTQYF. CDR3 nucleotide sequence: TGTGCCAGTAGTATGGGCACAGATACGCAGTATTTT.

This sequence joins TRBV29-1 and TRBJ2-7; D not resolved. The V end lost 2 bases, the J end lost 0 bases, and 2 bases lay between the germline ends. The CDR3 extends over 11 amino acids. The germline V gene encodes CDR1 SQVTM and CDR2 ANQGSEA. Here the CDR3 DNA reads TGCAGCGTTGAATACTCCTACGAGCAGTACTTC. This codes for CSVEYSYEQYF.

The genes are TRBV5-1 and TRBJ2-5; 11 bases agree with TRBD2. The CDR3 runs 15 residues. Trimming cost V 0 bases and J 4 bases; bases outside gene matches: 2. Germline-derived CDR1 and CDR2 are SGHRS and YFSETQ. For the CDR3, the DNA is TGCGCCAGCAGCTTGGGAGGACTAGCGGGAGAGACCCAGTACTTC. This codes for CASSLGGLAGETQYF.

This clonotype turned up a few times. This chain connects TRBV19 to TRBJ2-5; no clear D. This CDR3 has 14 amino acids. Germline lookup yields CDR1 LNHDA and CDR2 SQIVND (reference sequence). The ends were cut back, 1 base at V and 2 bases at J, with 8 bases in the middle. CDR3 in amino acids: CASSIGIRQETQYF. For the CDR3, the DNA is TGTGCCAGTAGTATAGGAATACGGCAAGAGACCCAGTACTTC.

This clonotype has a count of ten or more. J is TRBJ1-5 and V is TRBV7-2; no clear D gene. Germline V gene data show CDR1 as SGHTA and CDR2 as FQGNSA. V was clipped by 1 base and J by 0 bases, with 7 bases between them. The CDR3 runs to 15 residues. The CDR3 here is CASSLEQTSNQPQHF. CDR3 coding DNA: TGTGCCAGCAGCTTAGAACAGACTAGCAATCAGCCCCAGCATTTT.

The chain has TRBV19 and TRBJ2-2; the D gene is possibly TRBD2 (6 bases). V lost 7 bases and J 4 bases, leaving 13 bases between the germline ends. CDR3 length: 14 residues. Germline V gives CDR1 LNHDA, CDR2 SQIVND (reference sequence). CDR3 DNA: TGTGCCAGTAAGCGGGCCTCGAGCACCGGGGAGCTGTTTTTT. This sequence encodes CASKRASSTGELFF.